The 26 T cell receptor beta chains in this list originate from one sample, sequenced in a study of blood T cell repertoires in COVID-19. Sequencing used immunoSEQ multiplex PCR; TCRdb keeps in-frame clones, though not all of them. The profile covers 130,000 to 150,000 clones, with approximately 87% appearing a single time and 8.5% to 9% taken by the ten largest. Sequencing used peripheral blood. These receptors all stem from a woman in her 50s with active or convalescent COVID-19.

The chain carries TRBV30 and TRBJ2-1, with D possibly matching TRBD2 (6 bases). V lost 4 bases, J lost 9 bases, and 19 bases lay in between. The germline gives CDR1 GTSNPN, CDR2 SVGIG (reference sequence). The CDR3 totals 14 residues. This CDR3 reads CAWKDWRGPFEQFF. CDR3 in DNA: TGTGCCTGGAAGGATTGGCGGGGACCATTTGAGCAGTTCTTC. Full variable domain (rest looked up from reference TRBV30 and TRBJ2-1): SQTIHQWPATLVQPVGSPLSLECTVEGTSNPNLYWYRQAAGRGLQLLFYSVGIGQISSEVPQNLSASRPQDRQFILSSKKLLLSDSGFYLCAWKDWRGPFEQFFGPGTRLTVL.

This chain uses TRBV4-2 with TRBJ1-1, with D unclear. The V gene lost 5 bases and the J gene lost 6 bases, with 16 bases spanning the gap. The CDR3 is made up of 14 amino acids. CDR1 and CDR2 (germline): LGHNA, YNFKEQ. The CDR3 region has the DNA TGTGCCAGCAGCTTCGGTGCCGGGTTCGCTGAAGCTTTCTTT. Protein product: CASSFGAGFAEAFF.

The chain links TRBV5-1 to TRBJ2-2; TRBD2 aligns across 8 bases. CDR1 and CDR2 from the germline V gene are SGHRS and YFSETQ. The length of the CDR3 is 14 residues. Trimming cost V 4 bases and J 4 bases; bases outside gene matches: 3. CDR3 in DNA: TGCGCCAGCAGCCCAGGGACTAGCACCGGGGAGCTGTTTTTT. It yields the protein CASSPGTSTGELFF.

This clone appeared a single time. CDR3 DNA sequence: TGTGCCAGCAGCTTACAGGGGACAGTCACAGATACGCAGTATTTT. This encodes CASSLQGTVTDTQYF. The chain recombines TRBV7-9 with TRBJ2-3; TRBD1 matches 7 bases. The CDR3 sequence is 15 residues long. Germline CDR1 SEHNR, CDR2 FQNEAQ (reference sequence). The V gene end was trimmed by 2 bases and the J gene end by 2 bases; junction bases not matched to a gene: 4.

This clone was recorded a few times. The rearrangement uses TRBV6-6 and TRBJ1-3; tentatively, D is TRBD1 (6 bases). The CDR3 covers 16 residues. From germline, CDR1 is MNHNY and CDR2 SVGAGI (reference sequence). Trimming took off 0 bases at V and 2 bases at J, with 11 bases between the two ends. The CDR3, as DNA: TGTGCCAGCAGTTACTCGCAGGGGAAGGCTGGAAACACCATATATTTT. Its protein product is CASSYSQGKAGNTIYF.

This clone has a handful of counts. This rearrangement joins TRBV4-1 to TRBJ2-1; D uncertain. CDR1 and CDR2 from the germline V gene are MGHRA and YSYEKL. The CDR3 has 13 residues. Trimming took 0 bases from V and 5 from J, leaving 5 bases between them. The CDR3 DNA follows: TGCGCCAGCAGCCAAGATCCCGACAATGAGCAGTTCTTC. It translates to CASSQDPDNEQFF.

The chain uses TRBV9 and TRBJ2-3; D is uncertain. Germline CDR1 SGDLS, CDR2 YYNGEE. The ends were cut back, 3 bases at V and 4 bases at J, with 6 bases in the middle. The CDR3 is 12 amino acids. The CDR3 is CASSGLPDTQYF. The CDR3 bases are TGTGCCAGCAGCGGACTCCCAGATACGCAGTATTTT.

The rearrangement uses TRBV7-8 and TRBJ2-2, with D possibly being TRBD2 (6 bases). The CDR3 runs to 15 residues. CDR1 is SGHVS, CDR2 FQNEAQ, per germline. Trimming removed 5 bases at V and 1 base at J, with 11 bases between. The CDR3 DNA is TGTGCCAGCAGCAGACGTAGCGGGAACACCGGGGAGCTGTTTTTT. This gives the protein CASSRRSGNTGELFF.

This CDR3 is CASNPGGGGSTDTQYF. CDR3 in DNA: TGTGCCAGCAACCCTGGGGGTGGCGGGAGTACAGATACGCAGTATTTT. V is TRBV5-4 and J is TRBJ2-3, with 7 bases lining up with TRBD2. There are 16 residues in the CDR3. With V trimmed by 6 bases and J by 3 bases, 13 bases remained unmatched. Germline CDR1 SGHNT, CDR2 YYREEE (reference sequence).

The chain recombines TRBV7-9 with TRBJ2-3, with 11 bases aligning to TRBD2. Germline lookup yields CDR1 SEHNR and CDR2 FQNEAQ (reference sequence). The CDR3 is 16 amino acids. V gave up 4 bases and J gave up 0 bases; unmatched junction bases: 3. DNA of the CDR3: TGTGCCAGCAGCTACCGGACTAGCGGGAGCACAGATACGCAGTATTTT. Translation gives CASSYRTSGSTDTQYF.

The rearrangement joins TRBV10-3 to TRBJ1-1; no clear D gene. The V gene lost 2 bases and the J gene lost 1 base, with 8 bases spanning the gap. This CDR3 region has 14 residues. From germline, CDR1 is ENHRY and CDR2 SYGVKD. The CDR3 reads CAISEGQANTEAFF. CDR3 in DNA: TGTGCCATCAGTGAGGGCCAGGCGAACACTGAAGCTTTCTTT.

The chain uses TRBV27 and TRBJ2-7; 10 bases line up with TRBD2. Germline trimming cut 2 bases from V and 6 bases from J; bases unmatched to any gene: 7. This CDR3 is 15 amino acids long. Germline lookup yields CDR1 MNHEY and CDR2 SMNVEV (reference sequence). CDR3 nucleotides: TGTGCCAGCAGTTTAGGCGGTAGCGGGAGGCGCGAGCAGTACTTC. Translation: CASSLGGSGRREQYF.

The chain employs TRBV11-3 and TRBJ2-1; 9 bases are shared with TRBD1. This CDR3 spans 17 amino acids. Germline trimming cut 2 bases from V and 2 bases from J; bases unmatched to any gene: 7. Per germline, CDR1 SGHNT and CDR2 YENEEA. Here the CDR3 reads CASSLRTGERPYNEQFF. CDR3 nucleotide sequence: TGTGCCAGCAGCTTAAGGACAGGGGAGCGTCCCTACAATGAGCAGTTCTTC.

The chain has TRBV28 and TRBJ2-2, with D maybe TRBD2 (6 bases). This CDR3 is 17 amino acids long. V was clipped by 7 bases and J by 6 bases, with 24 bases between them. CDR1 MDHEN and CDR2 SYDVKM come from the germline V gene. The CDR3 region is CASTERAAGQLSGELFF. The CDR3, as DNA: TGTGCCAGCACCGAGCGGGCCGCAGGTCAGCTGTCCGGGGAGCTGTTTTTT.

V usage is TRBV6-4 and J usage is TRBJ2-1, with 10 bases fitting TRBD1. The germline V gene encodes CDR1 MRHNA and CDR2 SNTAGT. This CDR3 has 15 residues. The trim removed 8 bases at V and 4 bases at J, leaving 8 bases unmatched. In DNA form, the CDR3 reads TGTGCCAGCGGGCGGGGGACAGGGGTATACAATGAGCAGTTCTTC. It specifies CASGRGTGVYNEQFF.

Of note for this clone: Other DNA sequences in this specimen translate into the identical CDR3. The chain uses TRBV6-2 or TRBV6-3 and TRBJ2-3; 7 positions agree with TRBD2. Germline lookup yields CDR1 MNHEY and CDR2 SVGEGT. The V and J ends lost 5 bases and 0 bases, in that order; junction bases with no gene match: 2. The CDR3 contains 14 residues. In nucleotides, the CDR3 is TGTGCCAGCAGTCGACTAGCAAGCACAGATACGCAGTATTTT. It yields the protein CASSRLASTDTQYF.

As DNA, the CDR3 is TGTGCCAGCTCCCGTTACAGGGGTCTAGAGGAAGCTTTCTTT. Translating it yields CASSRYRGLEEAFF. The chain carries TRBV19 and TRBJ1-1; 7 bases map to TRBD1. V dropped 9 bases and J dropped 8; count of bases not matched to a gene: 15. There are 14 residues in the CDR3. The germline CDR1 and CDR2 sequences are LNHDA and SQIVND (reference sequence). Full variable domain (missing parts from reference TRBV19 and TRBJ1-1): DGGITQSPKYLFRKEGQNVTLSCEQNLNHDAMYWYRQDPGQGLRLIYYSQIVNDFQKGDIAEGYSVSREKKESFPLTVTSAQKNPTAFYLCASSRYRGLEEAFFGQGTRLTVV.

The chain couples TRBV4-2 to TRBJ1-2, with 8 bases lining up with TRBD1. The CDR3 contains 13 residues. The germline V gene encodes CDR1 LGHNA and CDR2 YNFKEQ. V trimming: 1 base; J trimming: 8 bases; junction bases outside the gene matches: 3. The CDR3 reads CASSQADREGYTF. The CDR3 DNA is TGTGCCAGCAGCCAAGCGGACAGGGAGGGCTACACCTTC.

The chain uses TRBV29-1 and TRBJ2-2, with D possibly TRBD2 on 6 matching bases. The CDR3 spans 13 residues. V was trimmed by 7 bases and J by 3 bases, leaving 12 bases between them. From germline, CDR1 is SQVTM and CDR2 ANQGSEA. In DNA form, the CDR3 reads TGCAGCGCCGAGGGAGGATACACCGGGGAGCTGTTTTTT. It translates to CSAEGGYTGELFF.

The J gene is TRBJ2-3, the V gene TRBV2; a weak D match, TRBD2 (5 bases). The CDR3 covers 14 residues. CDR1 SNHLY and CDR2 FYNNEI come from the germline V gene. V was trimmed by 6 bases and J by 2 bases, leaving 12 bases between them. The CDR3 reads CASRTRANTDTQYF. CDR3 nucleotide sequence: TGTGCCAGCAGAACTAGGGCGAACACAGATACGCAGTATTTT.

This chain connects TRBV6-5 to TRBJ2-3; no firm D call. With 2 bases removed from V and 7 bases from J, the gap between germline ends came to 4 bases. CDR3 length: 11 amino acids. CDR1 MNHEY and CDR2 SVGAGI come from the germline V gene. Here the CDR3 reads CASSYGNTQYF. The CDR3 DNA reads TGTGCCAGCAGTTACGGCAATACGCAGTATTTT.

J is TRBJ2-1 and V is TRBV4-3, with 10 bases aligning to TRBD2. This CDR3 contains 17 residues. The ends lost 5 bases at V and 7 bases at J; junction bases unmatched: 14. Per germline, CDR1 LGHNA and CDR2 YSLEER. DNA for the CDR3: TGCGCCAGCAGCAAAGCCCCAACTAGCGGGGTGATTAATGAGCAGTTCTTC. Translated, it gives CASSKAPTSGVINEQFF.

This chain uses TRBV9 with TRBJ1-1, with TRBD1 matching 7 bases. Germline CDR1 SGDLS, CDR2 YYNGEE. The CDR3 has 19 amino acids. V was clipped by 4 bases and J by 2 bases; unmatched bases: 20. The CDR3 region is CASSPRYPTGKEYNTEAFF. Here the CDR3 DNA reads TGTGCCAGCAGCCCCCGATACCCGACAGGGAAGGAATACAACACTGAAGCTTTCTTT. The complete variable domain, with remaining parts taken from reference TRBV9 and TRBJ1-1, reads DSGVTQTPKHLITATGQRVTLRCSPRSGDLSVYWYQQSLDQGLQFLIQYYNGEERAKGNILERFSAQQFPDLHSELNLSSLELGDSALYFCASSPRYPTGKEYNTEAFFGQGTRLTVV.

The chain couples TRBV4-1 to TRBJ2-7; possibly TRBD2 for D (5 bases). Germline values: CDR1 MGHRA, CDR2 YSYEKL. The CDR3 covers 15 residues. V lost 0 bases, J lost 3 bases, and 12 bases lay in between. CDR3 region: CASSQDWGDLYEQYF. The CDR3 DNA reads TGCGCCAGCAGCCAAGATTGGGGAGACCTCTACGAGCAGTACTTC.

This rearrangement joins TRBV7-2 to TRBJ2-1; 11 bases fit TRBD2. Germline V gives CDR1 SGHTA, CDR2 FQGNSA. CDR3 length: 15 amino acids. After removal of 4 bases from V and 3 bases from J, the junction contained 2 bases not matched to a gene. CDR3 residues: CASSSGTSGYNEQFF. CDR3 nucleotide sequence: TGTGCCAGCAGCTCCGGGACTAGCGGCTACAATGAGCAGTTCTTC.

The V call is TRBV5-6, the J call TRBJ1-1; D ambiguous. The V end was cut by 0 bases, the J end by 0 bases, with 9 bases between. The CDR3 has 15 amino acids. In germline, CDR1 is SGHDT, CDR2 YYEEEE. The CDR3 DNA sequence: TGTGCCAGCAGCTTGGAGCAGGCGATGAACACTGAAGCTTTCTTT. Translation gives CASSLEQAMNTEAFF.